The 20 T cell receptor beta chains below come from one sample, sequenced in a study of T-cell reconstitution after alpha-beta-depleted transplantation in children. TCRbeta library preparation incorporated unique molecular identifiers. MiXCR, run by TCRdb on the PCR reads, gives a single entry per CDR3 protein. The sample has a few hundred thousand distinct CDR3 sequences, over 20% seen once. Sequencing used PBMCs, obtained before TCRalphabeta/CD19-depleted stem cell transplant. The source is a boy less than two years old with Wiskott-Aldrich syndrome, due to receive a stem cell transplant.

The CDR3 spells CSARDGGFQETQYF. CDR3 in DNA: TGCAGTGCTAGAGATGGGGGGTTTCAAGAGACCCAGTACTTC. This chain links TRBV20-1 with TRBJ2-5; a weak D match, TRBD2 (6 bases). Germline V lookup: CDR1 DFQATT, CDR2 SNEGSKA (reference sequence). The CDR3 is made up of 14 amino acids. V was pared by 0 bases and J by 2 bases, with 10 bases between.

This clonotype was counted between two and nine times. The CDR3 bases are TGTGCCAGCAGTGTATGGTCAGGGAGGAACACCGGGGAGCTGTTTTTT. Its protein product is CASSVWSGRNTGELFF. The chain links TRBV6-1 to TRBJ2-2; D possibly matches TRBD1 or TRBD2 (5 bases each). The germline gives CDR1 MNHNS, CDR2 SASEGT. Trimming stripped 4 bases from V and 1 base from J, with 13 bases between. The CDR3 has 16 residues.

This clonotype occurred once. The chain combines TRBV15 with TRBJ1-5, with D maybe TRBD1 (5 bases). The CDR3 is 16 residues long. The V end lost 3 bases, the J end lost 4 bases, and 16 bases lay between the germline ends. The germline gives CDR1 LNHNV, CDR2 YYDKDF (reference sequence). The CDR3 coding sequence is TGTGCCACCAGCAGGGACTGGGACCTAGGAAATCAGCCCCAGCATTTT. Its protein product is CATSRDWDLGNQPQHF.

The chain recombines TRBV5-1 with TRBJ2-7; 8 nucleotides match TRBD1. The germline V gene has CDR1 SGHRS and CDR2 YFSETQ. The CDR3 is 14 residues long. The V gene end was trimmed by 0 bases and the J gene end by 6 bases; junction bases not matched to a gene: 5. The CDR3 reads CASSLGRTGSEQYF. The CDR3 DNA follows: TGCGCCAGCAGCTTGGGCCGGACAGGGAGCGAGCAGTACTTC.

This clonotype was counted between two and nine times. The V gene is TRBV20-1, the J gene TRBJ2-7; D is ambiguous. In germline, CDR1 is DFQATT, CDR2 SNEGSKA (reference sequence). This CDR3 comprises 14 residues. The V end was cut by 0 bases, the J end by 3 bases, with 12 bases between. The CDR3 DNA follows: TGCAGTGCTAGAGACCAGCGTAGGGTCTACGAGCAGTACTTC. This gives the protein CSARDQRRVYEQYF.

A few counts support this clonotype. This rearrangement joins TRBV5-1 to TRBJ2-7; 10 bases are a match to TRBD2. The CDR3 is 16 residues long. With 4 bases clipped from V and 6 bases from J, the junction kept 13 bases outside the gene matches. Per germline, CDR1 SGHRS and CDR2 YFSETQ. CDR3 protein: CASSLMVASGSSEQYF. The CDR3 DNA is TGCGCCAGCAGCCTAATGGTGGCTAGCGGGAGTTCCGAGCAGTACTTC.

Only a few counts were recorded for this clonotype. The rearrangement uses TRBV10-1 and TRBJ2-3; D uncertain. Germline V gene data show CDR1 as WNHNN and CDR2 as SYGVQD (reference sequence). The CDR3 runs 16 residues. V lost 3 bases and J lost 1, with 14 bases in between. The CDR3 sequence: CASSDLAGDGTDTQYF. DNA of the CDR3: TGCGCCAGCAGTGATTTGGCTGGAGATGGCACAGATACGCAGTATTTT.

This clonotype was seen repeatedly, ten times or more. The chain uses TRBV28 and TRBJ2-7; tentative D call: TRBD2 (5 bases). The germline V gene has CDR1 MDHEN and CDR2 SYDVKM. V shed 6 bases and J shed 3 bases, with 9 bases lying between them. CDR3 length: 12 amino acids. DNA for the CDR3: TGTGCCAGCAGCCGCGGGCTCTACGAGCAGTACTTC. It yields the protein CASSRGLYEQYF.

The V and J genes are TRBV12-3 or TRBV12-4 and TRBJ1-1; no clear D gene. The CDR3 runs to 14 residues. V shed 3 bases and J shed 1 base, with 9 bases lying between them. The CDR3 DNA reads TGTGCCAGCAGTTTGAGCACTTCGAACACTGAAGCTTTCTTT. It encodes CASSLSTSNTEAFF.

There are a few counts of this clonotype. V gene TRBV5-1 combines with J gene TRBJ2-2; TRBD2 agrees at 9 bases. CDR1 and CDR2 (germline): SGHRS, YFSETQ. This CDR3 has 17 amino acids. The junction had 3 bases not matched to a gene; V was cut back by 0 bases and J by 0 bases. The CDR3 DNA reads as TGCGCCAGCAGCTTGGTGGCTAGCGGGGCGAACACCGGGGAGCTGTTTTTT. As protein: CASSLVASGANTGELFF.

This clonotype showed up just a few times. The rearrangement joins TRBV20-1 to TRBJ1-1; D is possibly TRBD1 (5 bases). Trimming removed 3 bases from V and 3 bases from J, with 14 bases in between. From germline, CDR1 is DFQATT and CDR2 SNEGSKA (reference sequence). The CDR3 loop spans 14 amino acids. CDR3 region: CSARIDSVHTEAFF. CDR3 coding DNA: TGCAGTGCTAGGATAGACAGTGTTCACACTGAAGCTTTCTTT.

This chain links TRBV15 with TRBJ1-1; weak D call: TRBD1 (6 bases). Germline CDR1 reads LNHNV; CDR2 reads YYDKDF (reference sequence). V gave up 0 bases and J gave up 7 bases, with 12 bases separating them. This CDR3 has 14 residues. DNA for the CDR3: TGTGCCACCAGCAGAGAGACAGGAGACTATGAAGCTTTCTTT. Translated, it gives CATSRETGDYEAFF.

This clonotype has only a few counts. J is TRBJ1-1 and V is TRBV14, with TRBD1 matching 10 bases. Trimming removed 1 base from V and 6 bases from J; junction bases left unmatched: 20. CDR1 is SGHDN and CDR2 is FVKESK in the germline V gene. CDR3 length equals 20 residues. The CDR3 reads CASSQVKGDFWDRGIAEAFF. CDR3 nucleotides: TGTGCCAGCAGCCAAGTTAAGGGAGATTTCTGGGACAGGGGTATCGCTGAAGCTTTCTTT.

The chain joins TRBV9 to TRBJ2-7, with 7 positions matching TRBD2. J lost 5 bases, V lost 3 bases, and 8 bases had no gene match. This CDR3 comprises 14 residues. Per the germline V gene, CDR1 is SGDLS and CDR2 is YYNGEE. The CDR3: CASSERGFGDEQYF. The CDR3 bases are TGTGCCAGCAGCGAGCGGGGATTTGGCGACGAGCAGTACTTC. Complete variable domain (other parts from reference TRBV9 and TRBJ2-7): DSGVTQTPKHLITATGQRVTLRCSPRSGDLSVYWYQQSLDQGLQFLIQYYNGEERAKGNILERFSAQQFPDLHSELNLSSLELGDSALYFCASSERGFGDEQYFGPGTRLTVT.

The genes are TRBV29-1 and TRBJ2-1; D not certain. Per the germline V gene, CDR1 is SQVTM and CDR2 is ANQGSEA. Trimming cost V 6 bases and J 7 bases, with 19 bases left between them. The CDR3 extends over 14 amino acids. CDR3: CSVGGPSIGNEQFF. In DNA form, the CDR3 reads TGCAGCGTGGGTGGGCCGAGTATCGGAAATGAGCAGTTCTTC.

This clonotype was picked up a small number of times. V usage is TRBV21-1 and J usage is TRBJ2-7; the table's TRBD1 call for D was not verified on the DNA. TRBV21-1 corresponds to a pseudogene. The CDR3 spans 14 residues. The CDR3 region has the DNA TGTGCCAGCAGCCCAGGGAGTCGGCCTTACGAGCAGTACTTC. Residues: CASSPGSRPYEQYF.

This clonotype was counted only a few times. J is TRBJ2-1 and V is TRBV10-3; 8 bases agree with TRBD2. V gave up 6 bases and J gave up 2 bases; unmatched junction bases: 6. The CDR3 extends over 15 amino acids. Germline V gives CDR1 ENHRY, CDR2 SYGVKD. CDR3 region: CAIRSSREAYNEQFF. CDR3 sequence (DNA): TGTGCCATCAGATCTTCGCGGGAGGCCTACAATGAGCAGTTCTTC.

This clonotype has more than one count but fewer than ten. The chain employs TRBV20-1 and TRBJ2-3; D not resolved. V was pared by 7 bases and J by 5 bases, with 10 bases between. Germline V gene sequence: CDR1 DFQATT, CDR2 SNEGSKA (reference sequence). This CDR3 is built from 11 residues. CDR3 in amino acids: CSVSLRDTQYF. The CDR3 nucleotides read TGCAGTGTTAGCCTAAGAGATACGCAGTATTTT.

The chain is built from TRBV10-3 and TRBJ2-5, with a weak D call TRBD2 (5 bases). The CDR3 has 13 amino acids. Germline lookup yields CDR1 ENHRY and CDR2 SYGVKD. Deletions cut 10 bases from V and 5 bases from J, with 17 bases between. The DNA for the CDR3 is TGTGCCACCTTGCGCGGGCCCGGGGAGACCCAGTACTTC. Its translation is CATLRGPGETQYF.

The DNA for the CDR3 is TGTGCCATCAGTGAGGGGGGGGTCACTGAAGCTTTCTTT. This encodes CAISEGGVTEAFF. The rearrangement links TRBV10-3 to TRBJ1-1; D may be TRBD1 (5 bases). Trimming took 2 bases from V and 4 from J, leaving 8 bases between them. Germline CDR1 is ENHRY and CDR2 is SYGVKD. The CDR3 runs 13 residues.